The entry below gives a single T cell receptor (beta chain) sequence along with its context. With 60 Vbeta and 13 Jbeta primers, the PCR was carried out. Original processing notes: A later analysis counted approximately 80 million unique TCR beta chains, around 10 million shared. Some clones are missing from TCRdb's copy, which holds only in-frame ones; the method was immunoSEQ multiplex PCR. That table supplies the V and J calls and clone size; D and trimming were determined from the DNA. The sample lists more than 150,000 clones, about 88% occurring once. The data originate from a study of cytomegalovirus exposure and HLA in healthy donors. The sample consisted of PBMCs. This TCR derives from a girl in the first two years of life in good health and CMV-seronegative.

For the CDR3, the DNA is TGTGCCAGCAGCGTACAAGGGGGCGGTGAGACCCAGTACTTC. Translation: CASSVQGGGETQYF. This chain connects TRBV9 to TRBJ2-5; 7 bases align to TRBD1. In germline, CDR1 is SGDLS, CDR2 YYNGEE. V shed 1 base, J shed 5 bases, and the junction held 5 bases outside the gene matches. This CDR3 region has 14 residues. Based on the CDR3 plus reference TRBV9 and TRBJ2-5, the full variable domain is DSGVTQTPKHLITATGQRVTLRCSPRSGDLSVYWYQQSLDQGLQFLIQYYNGEERAKGNILERFSAQQFPDLHSELNLSSLELGDSALYFCASSVQGGGETQYFGPGTRLLVL.